Detailed here is one T cell receptor (beta chain). Its target is not known. This specimen belongs to a study of T cell repertoires in cytomegalovirus infection. Background on the study: As its CMV epitopes, the study selected recently identified HLA-C-restricted and well-studied HLA-B-restricted targets. Shared public TCR beta signatures pointed to both CMV infection and a matching HLA type. The study, taken as a whole, reports: Cumulative public TCR beta family frequency identified carriers of CMV plus the relevant HLA.

The CDR3 length is 15 residues. From germline, CDR1 is SNHLY and CDR2 FYNNEI. Trimming removed 4 bases from V and 4 bases from J; junction bases left unmatched: 0. TCRdb called the reads again in MiXCR, with one record for every CDR3 protein. The sample has 360,000 or so distinct CDR3 sequences, 34% seen once. This chain uses TRBV2 with TRBJ2-3; 15 nucleotides align to TRBD2. The sample consisted of cultured PBMCs, taken from culture after CMV antigen stimulation. The sequence was collected from a human donor in good health (CMV status not recorded). Some clones in this sample may be carry-over from other donors' samples. The CDR3 loop is CASSGTSGRADTQYF. In nucleotides, the CDR3 is TGTGCCAGCAGTGGGACTAGCGGGAGGGCAGATACGCAGTATTTT.